This T cell receptor beta chain was captured by sequencing in a study of cytomegalovirus exposure and HLA in healthy donors. The CDR3 is 19 amino acids. CDR1 LNHDA and CDR2 SQIVND come from the germline V gene (reference sequence). Trimming took 0 bases from V and 6 from J; bases not matched to a gene: 16. It was with 60 Vbeta and 13 Jbeta primers that the PCR ran. TCRdb's copy holds only in-frame clones and misses some; the assay was immunoSEQ multiplex PCR. Of about 160,000 clones detected, around four fifths appear once; the ten largest clones hold approximately 1.4%. Details on this clone: Its antigen remains unknown.

General study points: Data from an earlier analysis indicated that most TCR beta V segments were productive either about 90% or about 30% of the time. CMV serostatus was the sole immune exposure information available. Associated with cytomegalovirus, according to the listing, were 150 to 200 TCR beta chains.

This sequence joins TRBV19 and TRBJ2-1; TRBD2 agrees at 8 bases. This receptor was obtained from a woman in her thirties in good health and CMV-seronegative. The sequenced sample was PBMCs. The CDR3 DNA is TGTGCCAGTAGTATAGAAAGTCGAACAAGCGGGGGCCCCTCCAATGAGCAGTTCTTC. Translated: CASSIESRTSGGPSNEQFF. Full variable domain (rest looked up from reference TRBV19 and TRBJ2-1): DGGITQSPKYLFRKEGQNVTLSCEQNLNHDAMYWYRQDPGQGLRLIYYSQIVNDFQKGDIAEGYSVSREKKESFPLTVTSAQKNPTAFYLCASSIESRTSGGPSNEQFFGPGTRLTVL.